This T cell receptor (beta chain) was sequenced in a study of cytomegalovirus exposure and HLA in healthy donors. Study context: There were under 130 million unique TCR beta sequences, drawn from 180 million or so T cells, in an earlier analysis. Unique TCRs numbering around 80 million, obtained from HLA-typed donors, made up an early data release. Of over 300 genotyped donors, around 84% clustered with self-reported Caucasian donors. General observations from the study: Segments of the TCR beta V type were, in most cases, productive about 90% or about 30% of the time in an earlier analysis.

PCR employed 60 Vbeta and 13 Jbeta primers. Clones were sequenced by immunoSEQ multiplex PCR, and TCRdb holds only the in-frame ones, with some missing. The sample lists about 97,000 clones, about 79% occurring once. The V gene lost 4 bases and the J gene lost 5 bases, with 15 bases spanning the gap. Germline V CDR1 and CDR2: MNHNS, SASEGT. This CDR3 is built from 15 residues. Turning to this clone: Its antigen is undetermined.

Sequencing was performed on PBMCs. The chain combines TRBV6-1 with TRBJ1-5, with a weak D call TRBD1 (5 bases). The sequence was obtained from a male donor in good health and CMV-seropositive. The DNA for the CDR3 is TGTGCCAGCAGTGCCTCGGTCCCGGGGGATCAGCCCCAGCATTTT. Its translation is CASSASVPGDQPQHF.